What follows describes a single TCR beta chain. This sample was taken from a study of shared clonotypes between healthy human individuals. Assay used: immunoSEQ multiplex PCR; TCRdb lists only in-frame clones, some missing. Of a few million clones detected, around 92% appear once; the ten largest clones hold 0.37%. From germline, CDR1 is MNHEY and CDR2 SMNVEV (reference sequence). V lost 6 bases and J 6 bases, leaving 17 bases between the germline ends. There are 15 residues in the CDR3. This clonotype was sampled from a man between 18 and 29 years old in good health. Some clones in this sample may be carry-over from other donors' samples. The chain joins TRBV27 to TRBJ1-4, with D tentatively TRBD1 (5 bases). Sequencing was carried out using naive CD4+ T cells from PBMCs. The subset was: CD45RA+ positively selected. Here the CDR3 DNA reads TGTGCCAGCAGACCGTATTTAGGGGTGGATGAAAAACTGTTTTTT. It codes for CASRPYLGVDEKLFF.